This T cell receptor (beta chain) was recovered during a study of control samples from healthy donors and cancer patients (dated by TCRdb to 2020 to 2022). The library was produced with the immunoSEQ multiplex PCR assay. The clones in this table, taken by TCRdb from immuneACCESS, are in-frame only. Not every clone is retained; where verified, under half of the shortfall comes from an unresolved V gene, and the cause of the rest is unknown. The sample yields 190,000 or so clones; about 93% were counted once. The ten most abundant clones make up over 1.1% of the sample. Concerning this clone itself: Its antigen is unknown. Base qualities are not at hand, and no much larger clone is one base apart.

Reading from cysteine to phenylalanine, the CDR3 counts 15 amino acids. Kept here is only the CDR3 DNA, which spans 45 bases and is read in frame from base 1. From a lookup of the germline V gene (reference sequence), CDR1 and CDR2 are MNHEY and SMNVEV. V loses 5 bases at its end and J loses 7 bases; junction bases beyond the gene matches: 13. The receptor was derived from a man younger than 30 in good health. Specimen: blood. The rearranged chain carries TRBV27 and TRBJ1-1, and 7 junction bases match TRBD1. The CDR3 here reads CASSRGRGRVGEAFF. The DNA is as follows: TGTGCCAGCAGTAGAGGGAGGGGGCGCGTGGGTGAAGCTTTCTTT.